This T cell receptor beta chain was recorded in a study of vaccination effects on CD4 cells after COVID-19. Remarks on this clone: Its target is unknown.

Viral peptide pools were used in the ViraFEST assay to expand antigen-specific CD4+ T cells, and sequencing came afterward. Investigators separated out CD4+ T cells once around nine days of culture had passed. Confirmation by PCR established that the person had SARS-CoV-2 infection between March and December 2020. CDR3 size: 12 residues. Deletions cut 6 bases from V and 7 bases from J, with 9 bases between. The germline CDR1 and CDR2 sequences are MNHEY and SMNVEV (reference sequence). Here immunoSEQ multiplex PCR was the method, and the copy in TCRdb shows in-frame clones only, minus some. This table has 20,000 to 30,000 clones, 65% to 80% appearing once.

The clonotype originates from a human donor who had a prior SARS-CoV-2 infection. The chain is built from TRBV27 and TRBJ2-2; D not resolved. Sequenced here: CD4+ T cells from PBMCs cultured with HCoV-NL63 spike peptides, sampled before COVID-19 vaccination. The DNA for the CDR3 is TGTGCCAGCAGACGGTCGGGCGGGGAGCTGTTTTTT. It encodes CASRRSGGELFF.